A single sample gave rise to the 9 T cell receptor beta chains below, sequenced in a study of blood T cell repertoires in COVID-19. Only in-frame clones appear in the TCRdb table, and some are missing; sequencing was by immunoSEQ multiplex PCR. The sample includes about 250,000 clones, around 83% of them seen just once. Sequencing was performed on PBMCs or T cells enriched from blood (not recorded which). Receptors were obtained from a woman between 45 and 60 years old who had been exposed to COVID-19.

The count of this clone is one. V usage is TRBV19 and J usage is TRBJ2-3; no reliable D call. V lost 5 bases and J 0 bases, leaving 9 bases between the germline ends. This CDR3 is built from 14 residues. The germline V gene has CDR1 LNHDA and CDR2 SQIVND (reference sequence). Here the CDR3 reads CASSLGSSTDTQYF. The CDR3 coding sequence is TGTGCCAGTAGTTTGGGCTCTAGCACAGATACGCAGTATTTT.

J is TRBJ2-2 and V is TRBV28; no reliable D call. The CDR3 is 12 residues long. CDR1 and CDR2 from the germline V gene are MDHEN and SYDVKM. The V and J ends lost 6 bases and 6 bases respectively, with 8 bases between them. The CDR3 nucleotides are TGTGCCAGCAGATCCGTTTCCGGGGAGCTGTTTTTT. Its translation: CASRSVSGELFF. The full variable domain, rest sourced from reference TRBV28 and TRBJ2-2, is DVKVTQSSRYLVKRTGEKVFLECVQDMDHENMFWYRQDPGLGLRLIYFSYDVKMKEKGDIPEGYSVSREKKERFSLILESASTNQTSMYLCASRSVSGELFFGEGSRLTVL.

This clone was found a few times. The V call is TRBV30, the J call TRBJ2-3, with TRBD1 identical over 7 bases. Looked up from germline, CDR1 is GTSNPN and CDR2 is SVGIG (reference sequence). The CDR3 runs to 13 residues. V lost 4 bases to trimming and J lost 4 bases; unmatched junction nucleotides: 5. In DNA form, the CDR3 reads TGTGCCTGGAACCAGGGGGTTCCAGATACGCAGTATTTT. It encodes CAWNQGVPDTQYF.

This rearrangement joins TRBV29-1 to TRBJ1-5, with 7 positions matching TRBD1. CDR1 is SQVTM, CDR2 ANQGSEA, per germline. Unmatched junction bases numbered 8, after V lost 7 bases and J lost 2 bases. The CDR3 length is 14 residues. Here the CDR3 DNA reads TGCAGCGCCCTTACAGGGGAAGGCAATCAGCCCCAGCATTTT. It encodes CSALTGEGNQPQHF.

J is TRBJ1-2 and V is TRBV5-6; 7 nucleotides align to TRBD1. V was clipped by 2 bases and J by 4 bases; unmatched bases: 8. This CDR3 region has 15 residues. Germline loops: CDR1 SGHDT, CDR2 YYEEEE. CDR3 coding DNA: TGTGCCAGCAGCTTCTATTCCGACAGGGTCTATGGCTACACCTTC. Translating it yields CASSFYSDRVYGYTF.

V is TRBV7-9 and J is TRBJ2-3; D unclear. Looked up from germline, CDR1 is SEHNR and CDR2 is FQNEAQ (reference sequence). The CDR3 contains 12 residues. Trimming took 5 bases from V and 5 from J, leaving 8 bases between them. In DNA form, the CDR3 reads TGTGCCAGCAGCCTACTCCTAGATACGCAGTATTTT. It specifies CASSLLLDTQYF.

This clone is medium-sized. At the DNA level, this CDR3 is encoded by other sequences in the same sample as well. The chain uses TRBV7-9 and TRBJ1-1, with D possibly being TRBD1 (6 bases). V lost 8 bases, J lost 4 bases, and 8 bases lay in between. The germline V gene has CDR1 SEHNR and CDR2 FQNEAQ (reference sequence). CDR3 length: 11 amino acids. The CDR3 here is CASGGSTEAFF. CDR3 in DNA: TGTGCCAGCGGGGGCTCCACTGAAGCTTTCTTT.

This chain links TRBV2 with TRBJ2-3, with D perhaps TRBD2 (7 bases). V dropped 3 bases and J dropped 1 base, with 11 bases sitting between them. The germline V gene encodes CDR1 SNHLY and CDR2 FYNNEI. The CDR3 is made up of 15 amino acids. The CDR3 here is CASSEGAGGTDTQYF. Written as DNA, the CDR3 is TGTGCCAGCAGTGAGGGGGCGGGGGGCACAGATACGCAGTATTTT.

The V gene is TRBV25-1, the J gene TRBJ1-6; 7 bases agree with TRBD1. This CDR3 region has 15 residues. V dropped 4 bases and J dropped 8; count of bases not matched to a gene: 8. Per the germline V gene, CDR1 is MGHDK and CDR2 is SYGVNS. The CDR3 is CASSGGDRRDSPLHF. The CDR3 DNA follows: TGTGCCAGCAGTGGGGGGGACAGAAGGGATTCACCCCTCCACTTT.